One sample yielded the 9 T cell receptor beta chains listed below, sequenced in a study of CD8+CD57+ T cells in acquired aplastic anemia. Patients sequenced had flow cytometry evidence of CD8+CD57+ cell expansion. Genomic DNA served as template for TCR beta VDJ and CDR3 profiling. TCRdb reanalysed the reads using MiXCR and keeps one entry per CDR3 protein. The sample contains 250,000 or so distinct CDR3 sequences, 45% to 50% of which appear only once. The sequenced material came from sorted CD4+, CD8+, or CD8+CD57+ T cells (not recorded which) from PBMCs. The receptor set was obtained from a human donor with aplastic anemia.

This rearrangement joins TRBV14 to TRBJ2-1; TRBD1 matches 10 bases. Germline V lookup: CDR1 SGHDN, CDR2 FVKESK. After removal of 5 bases from V and 6 bases from J, the junction contained 4 bases not matched to a gene. The CDR3 length is 14 residues. CDR3 sequence reads: CASSARDRGNEQFF. CDR3 coding DNA: TGTGCCAGCAGCGCACGGGACAGGGGCAATGAGCAGTTCTTC.

The chain joins TRBV30 to TRBJ2-1; TRBD2 aligns across 8 bases. Germline CDR1 reads GTSNPN; CDR2 reads SVGIG (reference sequence). The CDR3 totals 14 residues. V lost 0 bases to trimming and J lost 8 bases; unmatched junction nucleotides: 6. The CDR3 region is CAWSVPGGAYEQFF. The CDR3, as DNA: TGTGCCTGGAGTGTACCCGGGGGGGCCTATGAGCAGTTCTTC.

This rearrangement joins TRBV7-2 to TRBJ2-7; 7 nucleotides match TRBD1. Germline V gene data show CDR1 as SGHTA and CDR2 as FQGNSA. V lost 5 bases, J lost 3 bases, and 4 bases stayed unmatched. This CDR3 comprises 13 residues. CDR3 sequence: CASSHNRGYEQYF. The CDR3 DNA is TGTGCCAGCAGCCACAACAGGGGCTACGAGCAGTACTTC.

The genes are TRBV7-9 and TRBJ2-5; weak D call: TRBD2 (6 bases). Per germline, CDR1 SEHNR and CDR2 FQNEAQ (reference sequence). The V end lost 6 bases, the J end lost 1 base, and 18 bases lay between the germline ends. This CDR3 region has 16 residues. This chain's CDR3 is CASSLKAGRFQETQYF. As DNA, the CDR3 is TGTGCCAGCAGTCTAAAGGCGGGAAGGTTCCAAGAGACCCAGTACTTC.

This clonotype was found many times. The chain uses TRBV7-9 and TRBJ2-7; the D is unclear. Per the germline V gene, CDR1 is SEHNR and CDR2 is FQNEAQ (reference sequence). There are 15 residues in the CDR3. The germline V and J ends were trimmed by 1 base and 3 bases, with 13 bases remaining between them. This CDR3 reads CASSLEVGNDYEQYF. In DNA, the CDR3 is TGTGCCAGCAGCTTAGAGGTAGGAAACGACTACGAGCAGTACTTC. Filled out from reference TRBV7-9 and TRBJ2-7, the complete variable domain reads DTGVSQNPRHKITKRGQNVTFRCDPISEHNRLYWYRQTLGQGPEFLTYFQNEAQLEKSRLLSDRFSAERPKGSFSTLEIQRTEQGDSAMYLCASSLEVGNDYEQYFGPGTRLTVT.

This sequence joins TRBV7-9 and TRBJ2-1, with 11 bases lining up with TRBD2. V lost 5 bases to trimming and J lost 5 bases; unmatched junction nucleotides: 8. This CDR3 is built from 16 residues. Germline assignment: CDR1 SEHNR and CDR2 FQNEAQ (reference sequence). CDR3 in DNA: TGTGCCAGCAGCGCTGCACCGGGACTAGCGGACAATGAGCAGTTCTTC. Translating it yields CASSAAPGLADNEQFF.

The V and J genes are TRBV19 and TRBJ1-3, with D uncertain. This CDR3 is 14 amino acids long. Trimming removed 6 bases at V and 0 bases at J, with 9 bases between. CDR1 LNHDA and CDR2 SQIVND come from the germline V gene (reference sequence). CDR3 DNA: TGTGCCAGTAGGGAGCCCGACTCTGGAAACACCATATATTTT. Protein product: CASREPDSGNTIYF.

This clonotype was seen more than once but under ten times. The CDR3 reads CASTFDAREAFF. The CDR3 DNA follows: TGTGCCAGTACCTTCGACGCCAGGGAAGCTTTCTTT. The chain combines TRBV7-8 with TRBJ1-1; no firm D call. Germline V gene data show CDR1 as SGHVS and CDR2 as FQNEAQ. CDR3 length: 12 residues. Trimming took 9 bases from V and 8 from J, leaving 16 bases between them.

In the case of this clonotype: Sequence at one end of the junction differs from germline and may be a read error. CDR3 protein: CASGYIGQRPYGYTF. Written as DNA, the CDR3 is TGTGCCAGCGGTTACATCGGACAGAGACCCTATGGCTACACCTTC. The chain links TRBV6-2 or TRBV6-3 to TRBJ1-2; TRBD1 is a possible D gene (6 bases). Germline V lookup: CDR1 MNHEY, CDR2 SVGEGT. The length of the CDR3 is 15 residues.